The 10 T cell receptor beta chains reported below all come from one sample, sequenced in a study of Graves' ophthalmopathy and Graves' hyperthyroidism. The TCR beta CDR3 regions underwent amplification from RNA transcripts. HTBI primers served in a first-round RT-PCR, which a second-round multiplex PCR followed. One entry per CDR3 protein results from TCRdb running MiXCR on the multiplex PCR reads. In the table there are over a million distinct CDR3 sequences, approximately 35% of which are singletons. Sequencing used peripheral blood or thyroid tissue (not recorded which). These receptors originate from an adult man with Graves' hyperthyroidism.

This clonotype has just a few counts. The gene calls are TRBV5-8 and TRBJ1-2; D unresolved. Germline CDR1 SGHTS, CDR2 YDEGEE. The CDR3 totals 14 residues. Trimming removed 4 bases at V and 4 bases at J, with 14 bases between. CDR3 sequence reads: CASSPDATSYGYTF. CDR3 nucleotides: TGTGCCAGCAGCCCTGATGCGACAAGCTATGGCTACACCTTC.

The chain links TRBV7-8 to TRBJ2-2; a weak D match, TRBD2 (7 bases). The V and J ends lost 5 bases and 2 bases respectively, with 12 bases between them. Germline V gene data show CDR1 as SGHVS and CDR2 as FQNEAQ. This CDR3 comprises 15 residues. The CDR3 nucleotides read TGTGCCAGCAGCCCGGGGGGCATCAACACCGGGGAGCTGTTTTTT. Amino acids: CASSPGGINTGELFF.

This clonotype has ten or more counts. V is TRBV5-1 and J is TRBJ2-5; TRBD1 might be the D (6 bases). CDR3 length: 14 amino acids. From germline, CDR1 is SGHRS and CDR2 YFSETQ. The V gene lost 5 bases and the J gene lost 2 bases, with 13 bases spanning the gap. The CDR3 region is CASSSYDRQETQYF. CDR3 DNA: TGCGCCAGCAGTTCCTACGACAGGCAAGAGACCCAGTACTTC.

The rearrangement joins TRBV11-2 to TRBJ1-2; tentative D call: TRBD1 (6 bases). CDR1 is SGHAT, CDR2 FQNNGV, per germline. The CDR3 sequence is 17 residues long. V was cut by 9 bases and J by 7 bases, with 30 bases left in between. In nucleotides, the CDR3 is TGTGCCAGTAGTACACAGGGAGCGGCTCAAGTTGGAGGTGGCTACACCTTC. Translation: CASSTQGAAQVGGGYTF.

This clonotype was detected ten times or more. This rearrangement joins TRBV6-5 to TRBJ1-2, with 7 bases that match TRBD1. This CDR3 spans 15 amino acids. Unmatched junction bases numbered 13, after V lost 6 bases and J lost 6 bases. Germline CDR1 is MNHEY and CDR2 is SVGAGI. The CDR3 nucleotides are TGTGCCAGCAGAGGAGGGGGCGTTGGTGAGGATGGCTACACCTTC. It is translated as CASRGGGVGEDGYTF.

The chain combines TRBV6-2 or TRBV6-3 with TRBJ1-5; D remains unclear. V lost 7 bases and J lost 4, with 11 bases in between. This CDR3 is 13 amino acids long. The germline V gene encodes CDR1 MNHEY and CDR2 SVGEGT. The CDR3, as DNA: TGTGCCAGCAACGGGAGGGAAAATCAGCCCCAGCATTTT. Protein product: CASNGRENQPQHF.

This clonotype was seen at least ten times. The genes are TRBV7-8 and TRBJ2-5; 10 bases line up with TRBD2. The CDR3 spans 17 residues. CDR1 is SGHVS, CDR2 FQNEAQ, per germline. The ends lost 2 bases at V and 5 bases at J; junction bases unmatched: 11. The CDR3 loop is CASSLKREGSRGETQYF. The CDR3 bases are TGTGCCAGCAGCTTAAAGCGGGAGGGCTCAAGGGGGGAGACCCAGTACTTC. Variable domain in full (rest from reference TRBV7-8 and TRBJ2-5): GAGVSQSPRYKVAKRGQDVALRCDPISGHVSLFWYQQALGQGPEFLTYFQNEAQLDKSGLPSDRFFAERPEGSVSTLKIQRTQQEDSAVYLCASSLKREGSRGETQYFGPGTRLLVL.

This clonotype was recorded many times. The chain has TRBV12-3 or TRBV12-4 and TRBJ2-7, with 10 bases fitting TRBD2. The CDR3 runs to 14 residues. With 4 bases clipped from V and 4 bases from J, the junction kept 4 bases outside the gene matches. The chain's CDR3 is CASSWSSGSYEQYF. The CDR3 bases are TGTGCCAGCAGTTGGTCTAGCGGGAGTTACGAGCAGTACTTC.

J is TRBJ1-1 and V is TRBV20-1; a possible D gene is TRBD1 (5 bases). V dropped 2 bases and J dropped 1 base, with 11 bases sitting between them. Germline assignment: CDR1 DFQATT and CDR2 SNEGSKA (reference sequence). This CDR3 has 14 residues. This CDR3 is CSARKAGGNTEAFF. CDR3 bases: TGCAGTGCTAGAAAAGCGGGGGGGAACACTGAAGCTTTCTTT.

Note on this clonotype: The CDR3 end shows no conserved phenylalanine or tryptophan, and so a read error is likely. The DNA is omitted, as the CDR3 cannot be located on it reliably, and the CDR3 follows TCRdb's listing. V and J are TRBV10-3 and TRBJ1-4. Germline CDR1 ENHRY, CDR2 SYGVKD. The CDR3 sequence runs 8 residues, both termini included. The CDR3 protein is CAISESGD.